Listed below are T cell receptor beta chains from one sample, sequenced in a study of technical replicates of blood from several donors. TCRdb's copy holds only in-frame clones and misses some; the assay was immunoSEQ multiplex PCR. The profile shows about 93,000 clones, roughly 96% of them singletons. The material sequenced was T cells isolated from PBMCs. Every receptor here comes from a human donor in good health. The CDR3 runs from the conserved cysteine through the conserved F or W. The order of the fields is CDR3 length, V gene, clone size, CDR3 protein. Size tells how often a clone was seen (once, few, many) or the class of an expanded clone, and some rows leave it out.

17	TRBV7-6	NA	CASSSTSGGAINNEQFF
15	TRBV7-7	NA	CASSQVQGLQETQYF
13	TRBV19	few	CASSLGGAPAQFF
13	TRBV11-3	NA	CASSLDVQGEQYF
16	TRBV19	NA	CASSLMGQPNTDTQYF
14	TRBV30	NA	CACLAGASTDTQYF
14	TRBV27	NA	CATSGGPDYNEQFF
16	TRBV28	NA	CASSLPPGGSGNTIYF
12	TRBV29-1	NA	CSVGPGANVLTF
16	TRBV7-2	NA	CASSPAGTFIWWGYTF
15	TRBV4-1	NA	CASSPWTGKTYEQYF
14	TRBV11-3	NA	CASSVRSGAYEQYF
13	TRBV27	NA	CASSPPGTDTQYF
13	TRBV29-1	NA	CSAMAGGTDTQYF